This passage covers 22 T cell receptor beta chains from one sample sequenced in a study of beta chain features in type 1 diabetes. Reverse transcription of all isolated RNA meant that expressed TCRB transcripts were sequenced. Profiling relied on immunoSEQ multiplex PCR, and the TCRdb table lists in-frame clones only, not all of them. The sample includes 300,000 or so clones, less than 15% seen only once; the top ten take roughly 0.015%. Notes on the study in general: Shorter TCRB CDR3s, moderately but significantly so, were found in Type 1 diabetes patients in all four CD4+ subsets.

The antigens these receptors bind are not known. The source material was naive CD4+ T cells from blood. The receptors shown here come from a young woman with type 1 diabetes.

The CDR3 loop is CASSVGQGEKLFF. The CDR3, as DNA: TGTGCCAGCAGCGTGGGACAGGGTGAAAAACTGTTTTTT. The chain combines TRBV9 with TRBJ1-4; 9 bases are shared with TRBD1. Looked up from germline, CDR1 is SGDLS and CDR2 is YYNGEE. The CDR3 is 13 residues long. The J segment lost 7 bases and the V segment lost 2 bases, leaving 0 bases of the junction unmatched.

The CDR3 sequence: CASSKGVSYNEQFF. CDR3 DNA sequence: TGTGCCAGTAGTAAGGGGGTGTCCTACAATGAGCAGTTCTTC. The chain employs TRBV19 and TRBJ2-1; a possible D gene is TRBD1 (6 bases). The V and J ends lost 4 bases and 1 base respectively, with 8 bases between them. Per germline, CDR1 LNHDA and CDR2 SQIVND (reference sequence). This CDR3 is built from 14 residues.

V gene TRBV30 combines with J gene TRBJ2-3, with TRBD2 as a possible D gene (5 bases). V gave up 0 bases and J gave up 2 bases, with 9 bases separating them. CDR1 and CDR2 (germline): GTSNPN, SVGIG (reference sequence). The CDR3 contains 14 residues. The CDR3 sequence is CAWSVRRDTDTQYF. The CDR3 nucleotides read TGTGCCTGGAGTGTACGACGGGACACAGATACGCAGTATTTT.

This chain connects TRBV19 to TRBJ2-7; D is undetermined. Germline CDR1 is LNHDA and CDR2 is SQIVND (reference sequence). This CDR3 has 14 residues. Trimming left V 3 bases short and J 6 bases short, with 15 bases between. The CDR3 DNA reads TGTGCCAGTAGTATCGAGGCTAGACGTAGCGAGCAGTACTTC. The encoded protein is CASSIEARRSEQYF. The variable domain in full, with the rest retrieved from reference TRBV19 and TRBJ2-7, is DGGITQSPKYLFRKEGQNVTLSCEQNLNHDAMYWYRQDPGQGLRLIYYSQIVNDFQKGDIAEGYSVSREKKESFPLTVTSAQKNPTAFYLCASSIEARRSEQYFGPGTRLTVT.

The sample holds a few counts of this clone. This chain joins TRBV5-1 and TRBJ2-7, with no clear D. This CDR3 comprises 13 residues. V was shortened by 4 bases and J by 7 bases, with 15 bases between the two germline ends. Looked up from germline, CDR1 is SGHRS and CDR2 is YFSETQ. The DNA for the CDR3 is TGCGCCAGCAGCCCGAGACCGGTGAGGGAGCAGTACTTC. Its translation is CASSPRPVREQYF.

This clone was seen only a few times. This chain connects TRBV29-1 to TRBJ2-5; D is unclear. V dropped 3 bases and J dropped 7 bases, with 15 bases sitting between them. Germline CDR1 SQVTM, CDR2 ANQGSEA. This CDR3 is built from 13 residues. The CDR3 here is CSVELRLVGTQYF. The CDR3 bases are TGCAGCGTTGAGCTCCGCCTGGTCGGGACCCAGTACTTC. Full variable domain (remainder filled in from reference TRBV29-1 and TRBJ2-5): SAVISQKPSRDICQRGTSLTIQCQVDSQVTMMFWYRQQPGQSLTLIATANQGSEATYESGFVIDKFPISRPNLTFSTLTVSNMSPEDSSIYLCSVELRLVGTQYFGPGTRLLVL.

The chain links TRBV2 to TRBJ2-7, with D tentatively TRBD1 (5 bases). V was shortened by 6 bases and J by 3 bases, with 24 bases between the two germline ends. Looked up from germline, CDR1 is SNHLY and CDR2 is FYNNEI. The CDR3 is made up of 17 amino acids. The DNA for the CDR3 is TGTGCCAGCAGCCCACTGAGCTTCGGCAGGGAAGGCTACGAGCAGTACTTC. It codes for CASSPLSFGREGYEQYF.

This clone was seen only a few times. The rearrangement uses TRBV14 and TRBJ1-2, with 8 bases identical to TRBD1. In germline, CDR1 is SGHDN, CDR2 FVKESK. V lost 4 bases and J lost 4; bases outside the gene matches: 2. The CDR3 covers 13 residues. The CDR3 is CASSRQGTYGYTF. CDR3 DNA: TGTGCCAGCAGCCGACAGGGGACCTATGGCTACACCTTC.

This rearrangement joins TRBV18 to TRBJ2-1, with D possibly TRBD2 on 6 matching bases. The V end was cut by 1 base, the J end by 0 bases, with 13 bases between. This CDR3 has 17 amino acids. Germline V CDR1 and CDR2: KGHSH, LQKENI. The DNA for the CDR3 is TGTGCCAGCTCACCACAGCCGGAGGGGAGCTCCTACAATGAGCAGTTCTTC. It translates to CASSPQPEGSSYNEQFF. Filled out from reference TRBV18 and TRBJ2-1, the complete variable domain reads NAGVMQNPRHLVRRRGQEARLRCSPMKGHSHVYWYRQLPEEGLKFMVYLQKENIIDESGMPKERFSAEFPKEGPSILRIQQVVRGDSAAYFCASSPQPEGSSYNEQFFGPGTRLTVL.

This clone was found a few times. This chain joins TRBV5-5 and TRBJ1-2; 9 bases align to TRBD1. The CDR3 loop spans 13 amino acids. V dropped 4 bases and J dropped 7; count of bases not matched to a gene: 5. Germline-derived CDR1 and CDR2 are SGHKS and YYEKEE (reference sequence). The CDR3: CASSPQDRGGYTF. CDR3 coding DNA: TGTGCCAGCAGCCCCCAGGACAGGGGTGGCTACACCTTC.

This clone was seen only a few times. The rearrangement uses TRBV18 and TRBJ1-2; TRBD1 matches 7 bases. The CDR3 is 15 residues long. J gave up 4 bases and V 8 bases, and 13 bases lay outside the gene matches. CDR1 and CDR2 from the germline V gene are KGHSH and LQKENI. The CDR3 loop is CASAQNRGILYGYTF. The CDR3 DNA is TGTGCCAGCGCACAAAACAGGGGAATACTCTATGGCTACACCTTC.

This clone showed up just a few times. J is TRBJ2-2 and V is TRBV6-5, with 7 bases aligning to TRBD2. The CDR3 covers 15 residues. With V trimmed by 6 bases and J by 2 bases, 6 bases remained unmatched. Germline-derived CDR1 and CDR2 are MNHEY and SVGAGI. The CDR3 loop is CASRREIGNTGELFF. As DNA, the CDR3 is TGTGCCAGCAGGCGGGAGATCGGTAACACCGGGGAGCTGTTTTTT.

This chain connects TRBV5-1 to TRBJ2-2; 7 positions agree with TRBD2. The J segment lost 1 base and the V segment lost 0 bases, leaving 3 bases of the junction unmatched. Germline V gene lookup returns CDR1 SGHRS and CDR2 YFSETQ. The CDR3 extends over 16 amino acids. The CDR3 nucleotides are TGCGCCAGCAGCTTGGTGGCTAGCGGGAACACCGGGGAGCTGTTTTTT. Translated, it gives CASSLVASGNTGELFF. Complete variable domain (other parts from reference TRBV5-1 and TRBJ2-2): KAGVTQTPRYLIKTRGQQVTLSCSPISGHRSVSWYQQTPGQGLQFLFEYFSETQRNKGNFPGRFSGRQFSNSRSEMNVSTLELGDSALYLCASSLVASGNTGELFFGEGSRLTVL.

This clone was recorded a few times. V gene TRBV10-3 combines with J gene TRBJ2-2; 8 positions match TRBD1. The CDR3 is made up of 13 amino acids. CDR1 is ENHRY, CDR2 SYGVKD, per germline. J gave up 6 bases and V 6 bases, and 3 bases lay outside the gene matches. The CDR3 DNA sequence: TGTGCCATCAGGGACAGGGCGTCCGGGGAGCTGTTTTTT. Translating it yields CAIRDRASGELFF.

This clone was seen a handful of times. CDR3: CASSLTYLSGEQYF. The CDR3 DNA reads as TGTGCCAGCTCCCTGACTTACCTCTCGGGGGAGCAGTACTTC. The chain links TRBV27 to TRBJ2-7, with a possible D match to TRBD2 (5 bases). The CDR3 sequence is 14 residues long. Germline V lookup: CDR1 MNHEY, CDR2 SMNVEV (reference sequence). Trimming left V 8 bases short and J 7 bases short, with 21 bases between.

This clone was counted only a few times. The V gene is TRBV7-2, the J gene TRBJ2-3, with D possibly being TRBD1 (6 bases). Trimming took 7 bases from V and 2 from J, leaving 10 bases between them. Germline V gene sequence: CDR1 SGHTA, CDR2 FQGNSA. The CDR3 extends over 13 amino acids. CDR3 protein: CASTWGPTDTQYF. CDR3 in DNA: TGTGCCAGCACCTGGGGGCCCACAGATACGCAGTATTTT.

A few counts support this clone. The V gene is TRBV7-2, the J gene TRBJ2-1; 12 nucleotides align to TRBD2. V was pared by 5 bases and J by 13 bases, with 9 bases of the junction left unmatched. CDR1 is SGHTA and CDR2 is FQGNSA in the germline V gene. The CDR3 spans 14 residues. The CDR3 reads CASSPRLAGVQQFF. As DNA, the CDR3 is TGTGCCAGCAGCCCCCGACTAGCGGGAGTGCAACAGTTCTTC.

CDR3 region: CASSQLDRNSYEQYF. The CDR3 nucleotides are TGCGCCAGCAGCCAACTAGACAGGAACTCCTACGAGCAGTACTTC. The chain joins TRBV4-1 to TRBJ2-7; perhaps TRBD1 as D (6 bases). In germline, CDR1 is MGHRA, CDR2 YSYEKL. The CDR3 runs 15 residues. Trimming left V 2 bases short and J 0 bases short, with 11 bases between.

This clone was observed a handful of times. The CDR3 here is CASSQTQVAGGNEQFF. The CDR3 coding sequence is TGCGCCAGCAGCCAAACTCAAGTAGCGGGAGGCAATGAGCAGTTCTTC. This chain uses TRBV4-3 with TRBJ2-1, with TRBD2 matching 10 bases. Germline V CDR1 and CDR2: LGHNA, YSLEER. J gave up 6 bases and V 2 bases, and 7 bases lay outside the gene matches. The CDR3 is 16 residues long.

This clone was counted only a few times. J is TRBJ1-5 and V is TRBV30, with 8 bases lining up with TRBD1. The CDR3 is made up of 13 amino acids. Trimming removed 4 bases from V and 7 bases from J; junction bases left unmatched: 6. Looked up from germline, CDR1 is GTSNPN and CDR2 is SVGIG (reference sequence). DNA for the CDR3: TGTGCCTGGAACAGGGGGATCGGGCAGCCCCAGCATTTT. It is translated as CAWNRGIGQPQHF.

This clone has more than one count but fewer than ten. J is TRBJ2-1 and V is TRBV5-6; the D gene is possibly TRBD2 (6 bases). Germline V lookup: CDR1 SGHDT, CDR2 YYEEEE. CDR3 size: 16 residues. V lost 2 bases, J lost 4 bases, and 16 bases lay in between. This CDR3 is CASSFGLGTAYNEQFF. The DNA for the CDR3 is TGTGCCAGCAGCTTCGGACTGGGGACTGCGTACAATGAGCAGTTCTTC.

The genes are TRBV7-2 and TRBJ1-2; D is unclear. CDR1 SGHTA and CDR2 FQGNSA come from the germline V gene. This CDR3 contains 13 residues. Between the trimmed V and J ends, which lost 5 bases and 8 bases, there was a span of 15 bases. The CDR3 region is CASSRPSSGGYTF. DNA for the CDR3: TGTGCCAGCAGCCGTCCCTCCTCGGGAGGCTACACCTTC. Supplemented by reference TRBV7-2 and TRBJ1-2, the full variable domain reads GAGVSQSPSNKVTEKGKDVELRCDPISGHTALYWYRQSLGQGLEFLIYFQGNSAPDKSGLPSDRFSAERTGGSVSTLTIQRTQQEDSAVYLCASSRPSSGGYTFGSGTRLTVV.